This is a list of T cell receptor beta chains from one sample in a study of CD8+CD57+ T cells in acquired aplastic anemia. TCRdb reanalysed the reads using MiXCR and keeps one entry per CDR3 protein. The data contain about 220,000 distinct CDR3 sequences, 30% to 40% of them singletons. Sequencing was carried out using sorted CD4+, CD8+, or CD8+CD57+ T cells (not recorded which) from PBMCs. The receptors come from a human donor in good health, serving as a control. Each CDR3 is given with its conserved first and last residue. D genes are given only for firm matches. Size tells how often a clone was seen (once, few, many) or the class of an expanded clone, and some rows leave it out.

J: TRBJ1-2
size: many
D: .
V: TRBV29-1
CDR3: CSVEKTGLSGYTF
DNA: TGCAGCGTTGAAAAGACGGGCTTATCTGGCTACACCTTC

J: TRBJ1-2
size: .
D: TRBD1
V: TRBV20-1
CDR3: CSARDNRGSYGYTF
DNA: TGCAGTGCTAGAGACAACAGGGGCTCCTATGGCTACACCTTC

J: TRBJ2-5
size: .
D: TRBD1
V: TRBV19
CDR3: CASSWRTGGQETQYF
DNA: TGTGCCAGTAGCTGGAGGACAGGGGGCCAAGAGACCCAGTACTTC

J: TRBJ1-4
size: many
D: .
V: TRBV7-9
CDR3: CASSPAWVGVGGKLFF
DNA: TGTGCCAGCAGCCCAGCGTGGGTTGGGGTTGGCGGAAAACTGTTTTTT

J: TRBJ2-3
size: few
D: TRBD1
V: TRBV5-1
CDR3: CASSLGQVADTQYF
DNA: TGCGCCAGCAGCTTAGGACAGGTTGCGGATACGCAGTATTTT

J: TRBJ1-1
size: many
D: TRBD1
V: TRBV5-1
CDR3: CASSLGDRAGTEAFF
DNA: TGCGCCAGCAGCTTGGGGGACAGGGCGGGGACTGAAGCTTTCTTT

J: TRBJ1-1
size: .
D: .
V: TRBV10-3
CDR3: CAISGRGMNTEAFF
DNA: TGTGCCATCAGTGGCAGGGGAATGAACACTGAAGCTTTCTTT

J: TRBJ2-7
size: many
D: .
V: TRBV5-1
CDR3: CASSPDGPREQYF
DNA: TGCGCCAGCAGCCCGGACGGGCCTAGGGAGCAGTACTTC

J: TRBJ2-7
size: many
D: .
V: TRBV29-1
CDR3: CSVGQSSYEQYF
DNA: TGCAGCGTAGGACAGTCCTCCTACGAGCAGTACTTC

J: TRBJ2-3
size: few
D: .
V: TRBV30
CDR3: CAWSVLSVRDTQYF
DNA: TGTGCCTGGAGTGTTCTAAGTGTCAGAGATACGCAGTATTTT

J: TRBJ1-6
size: .
D: .
V: TRBV30
CDR3: CAWSHGSGGPLHF
DNA: TGTGCCTGGTCGCACGGTTCCGGAGGCCCCCTCCACTTT

J: TRBJ1-1
size: .
D: TRBD1
V: TRBV6-1
CDR3: CASSDRDFPTEAFF
DNA: TGTGCCAGCAGCGACAGGGATTTTCCCACTGAAGCTTTCTTT

J: TRBJ1-6
size: .
D: .
V: TRBV25-1
CDR3: CASSLAFGLPLHF
DNA: TGTGCCAGCAGCTTAGCCTTCGGGCTACCCCTCCACTTT

J: TRBJ1-4
size: .
D: TRBD1
V: TRBV10-2
CDR3: CASSEQGAGNEKLFF
DNA: TGCGCCAGCAGTGAGCAGGGGGCGGGTAATGAAAAACTGTTTTTT

J: TRBJ1-1
size: few
D: .
V: TRBV2
CDR3: CASSSRGGGYTEAFF
DNA: TGTGCCAGCAGCTCCCGGGGTGGGGGTTACACTGAAGCTTTCTTT

J: TRBJ1-1
size: many
D: .
V: TRBV10-3
CDR3: CASAMRQDTEAFF
DNA: TGTGCCAGCGCGATGAGGCAGGACACTGAAGCTTTCTTT

J: TRBJ2-5
size: .
D: TRBD1
V: TRBV7-2
CDR3: CASSNPGQGRETQYF
DNA: TGTGCCAGCAGCAATCCGGGACAGGGACGTGAGACCCAGTACTTC

J: TRBJ2-1
size: few
D: .
V: TRBV5-1
CDR3: CASSLVAVPLYNEQFF
DNA: TGCGCCAGCAGCTTGGTAGCGGTGCCCCTCTACAATGAGCAGTTCTTC

J: TRBJ2-7
size: many
D: .
V: TRBV7-2
CDR3: CASSLTGFYEQYF
DNA: TGTGCCAGCAGCTTAACAGGGTTCTACGAGCAGTACTTC

J: TRBJ2-7
size: few
D: TRBD2
V: TRBV12-3/TRBV12-4
CDR3: CASSHYTAGAWGYDEQYF
DNA: TGTGCCAGCAGCCACTATACAGCGGGAGCGTGGGGTTACGACGAGCAGTACTTC

J: TRBJ2-7
size: many
D: TRBD2
V: TRBV5-1
CDR3: CASSITGTSGRYEQYF
DNA: TGCGCCAGCAGCATAACCGGGACTAGCGGGAGGTACGAGCAGTACTTC

J: TRBJ2-5
size: .
D: .
V: TRBV29-1
CDR3: CSVGDLETQYF
DNA: TGCAGCGTGGGGGATTTGGAGACCCAGTACTTC

J: TRBJ2-1
size: .
D: .
V: TRBV19
CDR3: CASSPSPNNEQFF
DNA: TGTGCCAGTAGTCCCTCCCCGAACAATGAGCAGTTCTTC

J: TRBJ1-1
size: many
D: .
V: TRBV15
CDR3: CATSRVKGLGLSEAFF
DNA: TGTGCCACCAGCAGAGTAAAGGGCTTGGGTCTCTCTGAAGCTTTCTTT

J: TRBJ1-2
size: .
D: .
V: TRBV7-9
CDR3: CASSPLTGGSGYTF
DNA: TGTGCCAGCAGCCCGCTCACGGGAGGAAGTGGCTACACCTTC

J: TRBJ2-2
size: .
D: .
V: TRBV7-9
CDR3: CASSRASNTGELFF
DNA: TGTGCCAGCAGCCGGGCCTCTAACACAGGGGAGCTGTTTTTT

J: TRBJ2-3
size: few
D: .
V: TRBV7-2
CDR3: CASSLANRNTDTQYF
DNA: TGTGCCAGCAGCTTAGCCAACAGGAACACAGATACGCAGTATTTT

J: TRBJ2-2
size: few
D: .
V: TRBV5-1
CDR3: CASSLALANTGELFF
DNA: TGCGCCAGCAGCTTGGCCCTAGCGAACACCGGGGAGCTGTTTTTT

J: TRBJ2-1
size: many
D: .
V: TRBV7-2
CDR3: CASSFGRNNEQFF
DNA: TGTGCCAGCAGCTTCGGCAGGAACAATGAGCAGTTCTTC

J: TRBJ1-5
size: many
D: TRBD1
V: TRBV4-2
CDR3: CASSEDEGQGAYSNQPQHF
DNA: TGTGCCAGCAGCGAAGACGAAGGGCAGGGGGCCTATAGCAATCAGCCCCAGCATTTT

J: TRBJ2-5
size: many
D: TRBD2
V: TRBV2
CDR3: CASSTGLAGGLQETQYF
DNA: TGTGCCAGCAGTACGGGACTAGCGGGAGGTCTCCAAGAGACCCAGTACTTC

J: TRBJ1-6
size: .
D: .
V: TRBV10-3
CDR3: CASSQVGGYSPLHF
DNA: TGTGCCAGCAGCCAAGTGGGGGGTTATTCACCCCTCCACTTT

J: TRBJ1-1
size: .
D: .
V: TRBV29-1
CDR3: CSVVRGTEAFF
DNA: TGCAGCGTTGTCAGGGGAACTGAAGCTTTCTTT

J: TRBJ2-5
size: many
D: TRBD2
V: TRBV10-1
CDR3: CASSDQTSLETQYF
DNA: TGCGCCAGCAGTGACCAGACTAGCTTAGAGACCCAGTACTTC

J: TRBJ1-1
size: many
D: .
V: TRBV29-1
CDR3: CSVEDNRATEAFF
DNA: TGCAGCGTTGAAGATAACAGGGCGACTGAAGCTTTCTTT

J: TRBJ1-4
size: once
D: .
V: TRBV6-1
CDR3: CANSEARGSVEKLFF
DNA: TGTGCCAACAGTGAAGCGAGGGGGTCGGTCGAAAAACTGTTTTTT

J: TRBJ1-5
size: .
D: .
V: TRBV7-8
CDR3: CASSWGGNSNQPQHF
DNA: TGTGCCAGCAGCTGGGGAGGGAATAGCAATCAGCCCCAGCATTTT

J: TRBJ1-2
size: few
D: .
V: TRBV29-1
CDR3: CSVESRSGYGYTF
DNA: TGCAGCGTTGAGTCAAGGAGCGGCTATGGCTACACCTTC

J: TRBJ2-1
size: .
D: TRBD2
V: TRBV5-1
CDR3: CASSLNRLAGGGNEQFF
DNA: TGCGCCAGCAGCTTAAATAGACTAGCGGGAGGGGGGAATGAGCAGTTCTTC

J: TRBJ1-1
size: .
D: .
V: TRBV12-3/TRBV12-4
CDR3: CASSFEGINTEAFF
DNA: TGTGCCAGCAGTTTTGAGGGAATAAACACTGAAGCTTTCTTT

J: TRBJ1-1
size: .
D: .
V: TRBV12-3/TRBV12-4
CDR3: CASAAKSRSNTEAFF
DNA: TGTGCCAGCGCCGCTAAGTCTCGGAGTAACACTGAAGCTTTCTTT

J: TRBJ2-3
size: .
D: .
V: TRBV2
CDR3: CASSPGPHGTQYF
DNA: TGTGCCAGCAGCCCGGGGCCACATGGTACGCAGTATTTT

J: TRBJ2-3
size: .
D: .
V: TRBV13
CDR3: CASSLVGKGGTDTQYF
DNA: TGTGCCAGCAGCTTAGTAGGGAAGGGCGGAACAGATACGCAGTATTTT

J: TRBJ1-2
size: many
D: TRBD1
V: TRBV6-5
CDR3: CASSYSTGVGGYTF
DNA: TGTGCCAGCAGTTACTCGACAGGGGTGGGTGGCTACACCTTC

J: TRBJ1-1
size: many
D: .
V: TRBV20-1
CDR3: CSARRDGGDTEAFF
DNA: TGCAGTGCTCGACGAGACGGGGGGGACACTGAAGCTTTCTTT

J: TRBJ2-7
size: many
D: TRBD1
V: TRBV29-1
CDR3: CSVFRDSQGEQYF
DNA: TGCAGCGTCTTCCGGGACAGTCAAGGGGAGCAGTACTTC

J: TRBJ1-1
size: .
D: .
V: TRBV4-1
CDR3: CASSQDWPNTEAFF
DNA: TGCGCCAGCAGCCAAGATTGGCCTAACACTGAAGCTTTCTTT

J: TRBJ2-1
size: .
D: TRBD2
V: TRBV10-3
CDR3: CASSYSGGPYNEQFF
DNA: TGTGCCAGCAGTTACTCGGGGGGTCCTTACAATGAGCAGTTCTTC